Below, 4 T cell receptor beta chains from the same sample are listed, as sequenced in a study of blood T cell repertoires in COVID-19. The table came from immunoSEQ multiplex PCR; TCRdb's copy has only in-frame clones and leaves some out. The profile shows about 300,000 clones, approximately 88% of them singletons. The source material was peripheral blood. The source of these receptors is a human donor with COVID-19, enrolled during active disease. The donor label of this sample is uncertain.

Notes on this clone: At one boundary the junction diverges from the germline segment, which might be a read error. The chain recombines TRBV9 with TRBJ2-5, with a tentative D call TRBD2 (5 bases). This CDR3 spans 13 amino acids. Germline V gives CDR1 SGDLS, CDR2 YYNGEE. CDR3 in amino acids: CASSTEAGSTPYF. In DNA form, the CDR3 reads TGTGCCAGCAGCACAGAGGCGGGTTCCACCCCGTACTTC.

The CDR3 DNA is TGTGCCAGCAGTTACCCCGGGCAGGGGGCCTCCTCTGGAAACACCATATATTTT. This encodes CASSYPGQGASSGNTIYF. The rearrangement uses TRBV6-2 or TRBV6-3 and TRBJ1-3, with 8 bases aligning to TRBD1. The V gene end was trimmed by 2 bases and the J gene end by 0 bases; junction bases not matched to a gene: 9. This CDR3 has 18 amino acids. Germline V CDR1 and CDR2: MNHEY, SVGEGT.

This chain links TRBV7-2 with TRBJ2-3; 12 bases match TRBD2. This CDR3 is 17 amino acids long. Looked up from germline, CDR1 is SGHTA and CDR2 is FQGNSA. The ends lost 1 base at V and 3 bases at J; junction bases unmatched: 5. The CDR3 sequence: CASSLGLAGVGTDTQYF. The CDR3 DNA sequence: TGTGCCAGCAGCTTAGGACTAGCGGGAGTCGGAACAGATACGCAGTATTTT.

The chain combines TRBV30 with TRBJ1-2; the D is unclear. The CDR3 consists of 11 residues. The V gene lost 4 bases and the J gene lost 8 bases, with 11 bases spanning the gap. CDR1 GTSNPN and CDR2 SVGIG come from the germline V gene (reference sequence). The CDR3 DNA reads TGTGCCTGGACTTCAACGGGGGGCTACACCTTC. Amino acids: CAWTSTGGYTF.